The present T cell receptor beta chain was sequenced within a study of blood T cell repertoires in COVID-19. Study overall: Researchers got acute and convalescent COVID-19 samples from the United States, Italy and Spain. T cells, B-cell-depleted T cells, or PBMCs supplied cDNA or gDNA.

V lost 0 bases, J lost 3 bases, and 14 bases lay in between. The CDR3 consists of 16 residues. Germline CDR1 is SGHNT and CDR2 is YYREEE (reference sequence). Measured with immunoSEQ multiplex PCR; TCRdb has only the in-frame clones, and not every one. The sample lists around 140,000 clones; approximately 87% were seen once. The sample taken for sequencing was peripheral blood. The sequence was collected from a man in his 70s with active COVID-19. The V and J genes are TRBV5-4 and TRBJ2-3; no reliable D call. CDR3 loop: CASSLGSPSGTDTQYF. CDR3 DNA sequence: TGTGCCAGCAGCTTGGGTAGCCCTAGTGGTACAGATACGCAGTATTTT.